This T cell receptor (beta chain) emerged from a study of shared clonotypes between healthy human individuals. The wider study: Each donor contributed plates that comprised three CD4 naive, three CD4 memory, two CD8 naive and one CD8 memory.

Across several immunoSEQ plates, the genomic DNA of each subset was split evenly. Produced via immunoSEQ multiplex PCR; TCRdb's table is partial and in-frame only. The top ten hold approximately 1.8% of the sample, which has 650,000 to 750,000 clones, about two thirds seen once. The sample was memory CD4+ T cells sorted from blood. Subset specified: CD45RA-negative fraction. The TCR sequence derives from a woman in her 30s in good health.

DNA for the CDR3: TGTGCCAGCTTCAAGGGGAACACCGGGGAGCTGTTTTTT. It encodes CASFKGNTGELFF. The chain recombines TRBV11-2 with TRBJ2-2, with D hard to call. The CDR3 totals 13 residues. Deletions cut 8 bases from V and 1 base from J, with 8 bases between. Germline CDR1 reads SGHAT; CDR2 reads FQNNGV. The full variable domain, with the rest looked up from reference TRBV11-2 and TRBJ2-2, is EAGVAQSPRYKIIEKRQSVAFWCNPISGHATLYWYQQILGQGPKLLIQFQNNGVVDDSQLPKDRFSAERLKGVDSTLKIQPAKLEDSAVYLCASFKGNTGELFFGEGSRLTVL.